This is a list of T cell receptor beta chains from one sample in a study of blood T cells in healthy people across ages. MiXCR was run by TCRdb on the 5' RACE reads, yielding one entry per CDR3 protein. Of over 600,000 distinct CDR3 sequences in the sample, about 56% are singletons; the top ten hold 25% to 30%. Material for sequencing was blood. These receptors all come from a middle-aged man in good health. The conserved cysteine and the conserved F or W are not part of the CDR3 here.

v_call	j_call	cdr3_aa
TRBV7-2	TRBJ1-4	ASSNQGRTGVQEKLF
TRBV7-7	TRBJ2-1	ASSFNLGWAEDNEQF
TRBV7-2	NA	ASSPRLGSGEQY
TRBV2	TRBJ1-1	ASSDGTNTEAF
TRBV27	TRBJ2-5	ASSWATGETQY
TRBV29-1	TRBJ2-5	SAGQGAAETQY
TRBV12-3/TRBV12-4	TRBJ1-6	ASSSTGGNPPLH
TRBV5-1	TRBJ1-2	ASSLDWGMDGYT
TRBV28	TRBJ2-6	ASSTPQGSSGANVLT
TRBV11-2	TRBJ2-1	ASSLTTSGSGRYNKQF
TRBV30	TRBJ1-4	AWNNGIWEKLF
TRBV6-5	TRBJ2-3	ASSYFFPPTETSTDTQY
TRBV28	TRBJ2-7	ASSFFLGEQY
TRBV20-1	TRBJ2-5	SARAMGHRKETQY
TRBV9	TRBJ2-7	ASSVDRDPGVQY
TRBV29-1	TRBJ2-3	SVVGGVRAGGPGDTQY
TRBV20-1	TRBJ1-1	SARETGATEAF
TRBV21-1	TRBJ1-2	ASSPKWGFANYGYT
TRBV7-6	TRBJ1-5	ASSLAGGRDQPQH
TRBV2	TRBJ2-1	ASSSALLYNEQF
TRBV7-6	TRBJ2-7	ASSSGTSGAPYEQY
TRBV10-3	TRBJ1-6	AISDNPDSPLH
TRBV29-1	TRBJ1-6	SVRTDFNSPLH
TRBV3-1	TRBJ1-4	ASSRSPEDEKLF
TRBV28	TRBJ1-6	ASGTPGTGGGSPLH
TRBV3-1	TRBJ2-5	ASTLNRGGEETQY
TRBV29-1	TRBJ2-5	SALSGAGVQETQY
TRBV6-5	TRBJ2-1	ASSHGLADNEQF
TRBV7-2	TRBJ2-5	ASSEQGTRQETQY
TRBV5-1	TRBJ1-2	ASSGDRQPDTYGYT
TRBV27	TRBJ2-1	ASSLSRLGASEQF
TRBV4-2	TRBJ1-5	ASSLGGGSNQPQH
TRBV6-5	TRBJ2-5	ASSHRSPWAGETQY
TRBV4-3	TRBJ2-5	ASSQRLAGGTQETQY
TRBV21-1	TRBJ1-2	ASSKEAGNYDYT
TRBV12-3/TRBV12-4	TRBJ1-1	ASSLGGTGTEAF
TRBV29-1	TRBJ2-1	SVSLRNGITEQF
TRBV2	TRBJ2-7	ASSDRGQGSYEQY
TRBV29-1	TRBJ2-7	SVVLIRLAGARLAGGLDPYEQY
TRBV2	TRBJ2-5	ASAGSGAYNEQY
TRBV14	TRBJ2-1	ASSLSVGLAGVREQF
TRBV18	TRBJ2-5	ASQNEETQY
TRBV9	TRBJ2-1	ASSVGLAGGPYNEQF
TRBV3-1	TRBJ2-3	ASSQATDTQY
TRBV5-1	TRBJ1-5	ASSRDRGDQPQH
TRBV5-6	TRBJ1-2	ASRTQGPDGYT
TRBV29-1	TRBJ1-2	SVDDTQDYGYT
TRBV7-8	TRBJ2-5	ASSLLVGFQETQY